The clone carrying this T cell receptor beta chain was detected once. Original methodology: Using reference gene primer amplification, nucleated cell counts were estimated. Profiling relied on immunoSEQ multiplex PCR, and the TCRdb table lists in-frame clones only, not all of them. That table gives V, J and clone size, and the DNA gave D and trimming. Counted here are 250,000 to 300,000 clones, around 84% occurring once; the ten biggest clones make up 4.2%. Germline V CDR1 and CDR2: SGDLS, YYNGEE. This CDR3 has 14 residues. V was trimmed by 7 bases and J by 0 bases, leaving 11 bases between them. The data belong to a study of blood T cell repertoires in COVID-19. Study-wide context: Samples representing acute and convalescent COVID-19 were sourced from the United States, Italy and Spain.

The chain couples TRBV9 to TRBJ1-3; possibly TRBD1 for D (5 bases). The sample comprised peripheral blood. The receptor comes from a man between 60 and 75 years old with acute or convalescent COVID-19. The DNA of the CDR3 is TGTGCCAGCTCAAGACAGATCTCTGGAAACACCATATATTTT. Translated, it gives CASSRQISGNTIYF.